This T cell receptor (beta chain) was documented in a study of cytomegalovirus exposure and HLA in healthy donors. Trimming left V 3 bases short and J 1 base short, with 12 bases between. Germline assignment: CDR1 LNHDA and CDR2 SQIVND (reference sequence). This CDR3 has 15 amino acids. The PCR used 60 Vbeta and 13 Jbeta primers. Only in-frame clones appear in the TCRdb table, and some are missing; sequencing was by immunoSEQ multiplex PCR. The table records more than 95,000 clones, 80% of them present only once. The chain employs TRBV19 and TRBJ2-5; no firm D call. The clonotype originates from a man under 40 in good health and CMV-seropositive. Sequencing used PBMCs. The CDR3 nucleotides read TGTGCCAGTAGTATCTCAGGCAGTCTCCAAGAGACCCAGTACTTC. Protein: CASSISGSLQETQYF. Together with reference TRBV19 and TRBJ2-5, the CDR3 gives the full variable domain: DGGITQSPKYLFRKEGQNVTLSCEQNLNHDAMYWYRQDPGQGLRLIYYSQIVNDFQKGDIAEGYSVSREKKESFPLTVTSAQKNPTAFYLCASSISGSLQETQYFGPGTRLLVL.